This T cell receptor (beta chain) was sequenced during a study of chemoradiotherapy in HPV16-positive cancers. Findings and caveats of the study: Candidate HPV-specific clones and E7-related TCR motifs grew in tumor during treatment. In HPV16-positive patients, HPV-responsive T-cell expansion tracked better recurrence-free survival.

Per germline, CDR1 ENHRY and CDR2 SYGVKD. The CDR3 sequence is 14 residues long. V dropped 7 bases and J dropped 5; count of bases not matched to a gene: 7. Repeated repertoire sampling spanned the course of chemoradiotherapy. A remark on this clone: Its antigen remains unidentified.

Some clones are missing from TCRdb's copy, which holds only in-frame ones; the method was immunoSEQ multiplex PCR. The profile shows over a thousand clones, approximately 77% of them singletons. The J gene is TRBJ1-4, the V gene TRBV10-3; 7 nucleotides align to TRBD1. This TCR came from a human donor with HPV-associated anogenital cancer. The sample here was tumor tissue, taken from a patient who underwent chemoradiotherapy. CDR3 amino acids: CAIKKGAENEKLFF. CDR3 DNA: TGTGCCATCAAAAAGGGGGCGGAAAATGAAAAACTGTTTTTT.